This entry describes one T cell receptor (beta chain). The target of this receptor is not known. Base qualities are not provided; no much larger clone lies one nucleotide away. The sample is drawn from a study of blood T cell repertoires in COVID-19 (TCRdb year 2020). For context, the study as a whole: Samples covering the acute and convalescent phases of COVID-19 were provided by collaborators in the United States, Italy and Spain. The prospective study material was composed of cDNA or gDNA derived from T cells, B-cell-depleted T cells, or PBMCs. Subjects who had been exposed to COVID-19, were actively infected with it, or had recovered from it provided the deeply sampled blood TCRbeta repertoires that made up the dataset. A freely available public database, intended as a resource for researchers studying the immune response to SARS-CoV-2, is where the repertoires were released. The samples were drawn from two sources: the first 160 participants of the ongoing ImmuneRACE study, and 1,000 to 1,500 subjects contributed by 6 global collaborators. Sample metadata almost always included a de-identified subject ID, COVID-19 status, age in years and sex. Where available, HLA class I and class II types were obtained from metadata supplied by the sample provider rather than from assay-based typing. On the study overall, not on this receptor specifically: How much clinical and demographic metadata was included differed by source and by participant, and the metadata was provided uncurated.

One collaborating source in Seattle enrolled patients during active infection and followed them longitudinally through the course of disease. Each collaborating institution followed its own protocols to collect whole blood in K2EDTA tubes. For TCRbeta analysis, collaborators shipped samples in one of three forms: frozen whole blood, isolated PBMCs, or DNA extracted from either of those sample types. The CDR3 goes from the cysteine to the phenylalanine over 13 residues. Only CDR3 DNA remains: 39 bases, in frame from the first base. V lost 8 bases and J lost 6 bases, and the count of bases not matched to a germline gene is 7. The immunoSEQ Assay, a bias-controlled multiplex PCR, was used to amplify TCRbeta CDR3 regions from genomic DNA. The original methods were these. Nucleated cell counts per sample were estimated from amplification of reference gene primers within the assay. Sequence reads were collapsed and filtered to measure the absolute abundance of every unique TCRbeta CDR3 rearrangement. For each sample, productive Simpson clonality was calculated by taking the square root of Simpson's diversity index across productive rearrangements. Held by TCRdb, this immuneACCESS table contains in-frame sequences only and omits some clones. Under half of the omission traces to an unresolved V gene where checked; the cause of the rest is unknown. V and J calls and clone size come straight from that table; D and trimming were deduced from the DNA. Within this sample are around 76,000 clones, with around 80% of them counted one time only. 10% to 15% of the sample comes from the top ten.

The chain is assembled from TRBV12-3 or TRBV12-4 and TRBJ2-4, with 7 middle bases fitting TRBD2. Sequencing was done on a sample of peripheral blood. The sequence came from a man between 50 and 59 years old with COVID-19, enrolled during active disease. The CDR3 protein sequence reads: CASREVGGNIQYF. The DNA reads TGTGCCAGCCGGGAGGTGGGCGGAAACATTCAGTACTTC.